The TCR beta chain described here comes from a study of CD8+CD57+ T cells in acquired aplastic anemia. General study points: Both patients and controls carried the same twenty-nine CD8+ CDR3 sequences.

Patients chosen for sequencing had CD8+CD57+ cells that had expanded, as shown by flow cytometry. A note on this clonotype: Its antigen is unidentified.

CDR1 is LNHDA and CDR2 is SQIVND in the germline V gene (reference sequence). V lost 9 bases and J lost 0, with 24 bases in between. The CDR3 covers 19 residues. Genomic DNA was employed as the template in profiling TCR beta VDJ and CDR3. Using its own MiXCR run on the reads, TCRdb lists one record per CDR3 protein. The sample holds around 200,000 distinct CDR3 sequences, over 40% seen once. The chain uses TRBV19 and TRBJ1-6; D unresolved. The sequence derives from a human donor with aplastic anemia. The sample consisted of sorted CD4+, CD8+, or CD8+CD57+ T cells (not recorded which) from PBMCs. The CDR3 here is CASSARDRGSGSYNSPLHF. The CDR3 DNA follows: TGTGCCAGCAGTGCTAGAGATCGAGGGTCAGGCTCCTATAATTCACCCCTCCACTTT.